This TCR beta chain was sequenced in a study of tumor-infiltrating lymphocytes in primary liver carcinoma. Study overall: Spanning 4.2 to 10 cm, the tumors were T1-T3 N0M0.

Details on this clonotype: Its antigen is not known.

Researchers drew blood RNA from unsorted whole blood and extracted germline DNA as well. HBV chronically infected the treatment-naive patients. The germline V gene has CDR1 ENHRY and CDR2 SYGVKD. With 7 bases removed from V and 2 bases from J, the gap between germline ends came to 11 bases. This CDR3 contains 13 residues. cDNA specific to TCR beta was made from around 450 ng of total RNA, with a constant-region primer employed for priming. Researchers made the TCR beta libraries by running three nested multiplex PCR rounds with slightly modified ARM-PCR. Primers for the first two PCR rounds were TRBV1-TRBV30 forward primers and a C-beta reverse primer (roughly 10 cycles per round). One entry per CDR3 protein results from TCRdb running MiXCR on the multiplex PCR reads. The sample has about 330,000 distinct CDR3 sequences, 65% seen once. The study, taken as a whole, reports: A significantly higher top-250-clone fraction was recorded for tumors than for blood (p = 0.039).

J is TRBJ1-1 and V is TRBV10-3; no definite D call. Material for sequencing was peripheral blood. This sequence originates from a man between 40 and 49 years old with primary liver carcinoma and hepatitis B virus infection. CDR3: CAIKGTINTEAFF. DNA of the CDR3: TGTGCCATCAAAGGCACCATTAACACTGAAGCTTTCTTT.